The rows below give T cell receptor beta chains drawn from one sample of a study of shared clonotypes between healthy human individuals. Data came from immunoSEQ multiplex PCR; TCRdb stores just in-frame clones and leaves some out. The sample lists under 1 million clones, about 96% occurring once. The sample comprised naive CD8+ T cells sorted from blood. The origin of the receptors is a man aged 25 to 40 in good health. The CDR3 runs from the conserved cysteine through the conserved F or W. D genes are given only for firm matches. Expanded clones are given a class, and other clones once, few, many or no size at all.

CASSFGRPQDQPQHF	TGTGCCAGCAGTTTTGGGAGGCCCCAGGATCAGCCCCAGCATTTT	.	TRBV27	TRBJ1-5	.
CATSARGIGLYEQYF	TGTGCCACCAGTGCGCGCGGTATCGGGCTATACGAGCAGTACTTC	.	TRBV15	TRBJ2-7	once
CATSRVDWADGETQYF	TGTGCCACCAGCAGAGTGGACTGGGCAGACGGCGAGACCCAGTACTTC	.	TRBV15	TRBJ2-5	.
CAISESGNEQYF	TGTGCCATCAGTGAGTCGGGTAACGAGCAGTACTTC	.	TRBV10-3	TRBJ2-7	.
CASSLRGQTEAFF	TGCGCCAGCAGCTTGCGGGGGCAAACTGAAGCTTTCTTT	.	TRBV5-1	TRBJ1-1	.
CASSLLAAIGGDDEQYF	TGTGCCAGCAGCTTATTGGCGGCCATTGGAGGTGACGACGAGCAGTACTTC	.	TRBV7-8	TRBJ2-7	once
CASRTGNYEQYF	TGTGCCAGCAGGACCGGGAACTACGAGCAGTACTTC	.	TRBV7-9	TRBJ2-7	.
CASSSAGGLREKLFF	TGTGCCAGCAGCTCCGCTGGGGGGCTCCGAGAAAAACTGTTTTTT	.	TRBV7-8	TRBJ1-4	.
CASSLGTSGITRPYNEQFF	TGCGCCAGCAGCTTGGGGACTAGCGGGATCACGCGCCCGTACAATGAGCAGTTCTTC	TRBD2	TRBV5-1	TRBJ2-1	.
CASTNTAGDAGYGYTF	TGTGCCAGCACCAACACGGCAGGGGACGCAGGGTATGGCTACACCTTC	.	TRBV7-9	TRBJ1-2	.
CASSLAAGGYNEQFF	TGTGCCAGCAGCTTGGCGGCAGGGGGTTACAATGAGCAGTTCTTC	TRBD1	TRBV5-5	TRBJ2-1	once
CASSFSGYEQYF	TGTGCCAGCAGTTTTTCCGGTTACGAGCAGTACTTC	.	TRBV28	TRBJ2-7	.
CASSLVMWDEQYF	TGTGCCAGCAGTTTGGTGATGTGGGACGAGCAGTACTTC	.	TRBV28	TRBJ2-7	.
CASSLDLGQGYATGELFF	TGTGCTAGCAGCTTAGACCTGGGACAGGGCTACGCCACCGGGGAGCTGTTTTTT	TRBD1	TRBV7-7	TRBJ2-2	.
CASSESHYSDSGNTIYF	TGCGCCAGCAGTGAGAGTCATTACAGTGACTCTGGAAACACCATATATTTT	.	TRBV10-2	TRBJ1-3	.